Listed below are T cell receptor beta chains from one sample, sequenced in a study of T cells in localized non-small cell lung cancer. The data were produced by immunoSEQ multiplex PCR, yet TCRdb's version contains in-frame clones alone and is incomplete. Here the sample spans tens of thousands of clones, about 89% being singletons. The sequencing here drew on peripheral blood, taken before any cancer treatment. All receptors come from a woman between 35 and 70 years old with stage I lung adenocarcinoma. Each CDR3 is given with its conserved first and last residue. D genes are given only for firm matches. Part of the rows lack a size; the others show once, few, many or a class for expanded clones.

.,TRBJ2-7,.,TRBV28,CASSFRAGGAAEQYF,TGTGCCAGCAGTTTTAGGGCAGGGGGGGCCGCCGAGCAGTACTTC
TRBD2,TRBJ2-7,.,TRBV2,CASSARTREGYEQYF,TGTGCCAGCAGTGCCAGGACCAGGGAGGGCTACGAGCAGTACTTC
TRBD1,TRBJ2-7,.,TRBV27,CASSLWGRGRDEQYF,TGTGCCAGCAGTTTATGGGGCAGGGGGCGAGACGAGCAGTACTTC
TRBD1,TRBJ2-1,.,TRBV5-1,CASRGAGGPSVYNEQFF,TGCGCCAGCAGGGGGGCAGGGGGTCCCTCCGTTTACAATGAGCAGTTCTTC
TRBD1,TRBJ1-6,.,TRBV5-1,CASSLDRGSSPLHF,TGCGCCAGCAGCCTCGACAGGGGATCTTCACCCCTCCACTTT
TRBD1,TRBJ2-4,.,TRBV28,CASSSPGTASRDIQYF,TGTGCCAGCAGTTCTCCCGGGACAGCTAGCCGGGACATTCAGTACTTC
TRBD1,TRBJ1-2,.,TRBV27,CASSLTPTGRGVGYTF,TGTGCCAGCAGTTTAACACCGACTGGCAGGGGGGTGGGCTACACCTTC
.,TRBJ2-5,.,TRBV5-1,CASSLGGTQETQYF,TGCGCCAGCAGCTTGGGGGGTACCCAAGAGACCCAGTACTTC
.,TRBJ2-7,.,TRBV28,CASSLTELYEQYF,TGTGCCAGCAGTTTAACGGAGCTTTACGAGCAGTACTTC
TRBD2,TRBJ2-3,.,TRBV11-2,CASSKLAGSSTDTQYF,TGTGCCAGCAGCAAACTAGCGGGGTCTAGCACAGATACGCAGTATTTT
.,TRBJ1-6,.,TRBV5-1,CASSPEQGRDSPLHF,TGCGCCAGCAGCCCGGAGCAGGGGCGGGATTCACCCCTCCACTTT
.,TRBJ1-5,.,TRBV19,CASSFDGYSNQPQHF,TGTGCCAGTAGTTTCGACGGTTATAGCAATCAGCCCCAGCATTTT
.,TRBJ2-7,.,TRBV28,CASSLIPGRLAYEQYF,TGTGCCAGCAGTTTGATCCCGGGGCGTCTAGCCTACGAGCAGTACTTC
.,TRBJ2-7,.,TRBV19,CASSIAGETYEQYF,TGTGCCAGTAGTATCGCAGGGGAGACCTACGAGCAGTACTTC
TRBD1,TRBJ2-1,.,TRBV9,CASSAPGGTGRNEQFF,TGTGCCAGCAGCGCCCCCGGAGGGACAGGGAGGAATGAGCAGTTCTTC
TRBD2,TRBJ2-7,.,TRBV9,CASSVAGLAGVEQYF,TGTGCCAGCAGCGTAGCTGGGCTAGCGGGAGTCGAGCAGTACTTC
.,TRBJ1-4,.,TRBV7-3,CASSLSGGTNEKLFF,TGTGCCAGCAGCTTAAGTGGGGGTACTAATGAAAAACTGTTTTTT
.,TRBJ1-2,.,TRBV28,CASSFGLYGYTF,TGTGCCAGCAGTTTTGGTCTCTATGGCTACACCTTC
.,TRBJ2-3,.,TRBV2,CASSHPAGSRRQARGTDTQYF,TGTGCCAGCAGTCACCCCGCGGGGTCCCGTCGGCAAGCGCGAGGCACAGATACGCAGTATTTT
.,TRBJ2-1,once,TRBV13,CASSHDRSSYNEQFF,TGTGCCAGCAGCCATGACAGGAGCTCCTACAATGAGCAGTTCTTC
.,TRBJ1-5,.,TRBV10-2,CASSVEWISQNSNQPQHF,TGCGCCAGCAGTGTTGAGTGGATTTCCCAAAATAGCAATCAGCCCCAGCATTTT
.,TRBJ2-5,.,TRBV4-3,CASSPDTSQETQYF,TGCGCCAGCAGCCCGGACACTTCACAAGAGACCCAGTACTTC
.,TRBJ1-2,.,TRBV30,CAWSVQGAYGYTF,TGTGCCTGGAGTGTACAAGGGGCCTATGGCTACACCTTC
TRBD2,TRBJ2-7,.,TRBV7-9,CASSLAGGPYEQYF,TGTGCCAGTTCACTAGCGGGGGGGCCGTACGAGCAGTACTTC
.,TRBJ2-1,.,TRBV6-4,CASSDGRGASSYNEQFF,TGTGCCAGCAGTGACGGGAGGGGGGCCAGCTCCTACAATGAGCAGTTCTTC
TRBD2,TRBJ2-3,.,TRBV30,CAWRALAGRADTQYF,TGTGCCTGGAGGGCCCTAGCGGGCCGGGCAGATACGCAGTATTTT
.,TRBJ1-1,.,TRBV7-8,CASSGPLNTEAFF,TGTGCCAGCAGCGGACCTTTGAACACTGAAGCTTTCTTT
TRBD1,TRBJ1-5,.,TRBV27,CASSSQGTGLQGNSPQHF,TGTGCCAGCAGTTCCCAAGGGACAGGGCTACAGGGAAACTCGCCCCAGCATTTT
TRBD1,TRBJ1-3,.,TRBV28,CASTYGTESSGNTIYF,TGTGCCAGCACCTACGGGACAGAAAGCTCTGGAAACACCATATATTTT
.,TRBJ1-5,.,TRBV4-2,CASSQDGRPDNQPQHF,TGTGCCAGCAGCCAAGATGGAAGGCCGGACAATCAGCCCCAGCATTTT
.,TRBJ2-2,.,TRBV30,CAWTLGAGAGELFF,TGTGCCTGGACCCTAGGGGCAGGGGCCGGGGAGCTGTTTTTT
.,TRBJ1-5,.,TRBV2,CASSDSLSNQPQHF,TGTGCCAGCAGTGATAGCCTTAGCAATCAGCCCCAGCATTTT
.,TRBJ1-1,.,TRBV11-3,CASSSRTDGEAFF,TGTGCCAGCAGCTCTAGGACAGATGGTGAAGCTTTCTTT
TRBD2,TRBJ2-1,once,TRBV7-3,CASSLGTSFYNEQFF,TGTGCCAGCAGCCTGGGGACTAGCTTCTACAATGAGCAGTTCTTC
.,TRBJ2-5,.,TRBV5-6,CASSAPTRGGQETQYF,TGTGCCAGCAGCGCACCGACGAGAGGGGGCCAAGAGACCCAGTACTTC
.,TRBJ2-2,.,TRBV5-1,CASRGSVNANTGELFF,TGCGCCAGCAGAGGGTCCGTTAACGCGAACACCGGGGAGCTGTTTTTT
.,TRBJ2-1,.,TRBV30,CAWSGPGRQFF,TGTGCCTGGAGTGGCCCGGGTAGGCAGTTCTTC
TRBD2,TRBJ2-1,.,TRBV6-1,CASSALAGGGNEQFF,TGTGCCAGCAGTGCTCTAGCGGGGGGTGGGAATGAGCAGTTCTTC
TRBD1,TRBJ1-1,.,TRBV5-6,CASSFGGGGLGGTEAFF,TGTGCCAGCAGCTTCGGAGGGGGCGGGTTAGGTGGCACTGAAGCTTTCTTT
TRBD2,TRBJ2-3,.,TRBV5-1,CASSPGLAVTDTQYF,TGCGCCAGCAGCCCCGGACTAGCGGTCACAGATACGCAGTATTTT
TRBD1,TRBJ2-1,few,TRBV9,CASSVAGTVYNEQFF,TGTGCCAGCAGCGTAGCTGGGACAGTATACAATGAGCAGTTCTTC
.,TRBJ2-7,.,TRBV19,CASSEQYNYEQYF,TGTGCCAGTAGTGAACAGTACAACTACGAGCAGTACTTC
TRBD1,TRBJ1-1,.,TRBV30,CAWSVYDRESTEAFF,TGTGCCTGGAGTGTATATGACAGGGAATCCACTGAAGCTTTCTTT
.,TRBJ2-7,.,TRBV2,CASSGLVSYEQYF,TGTGCCAGCAGTGGGCTTGTCTCCTACGAGCAGTACTTC
TRBD1,TRBJ1-4,.,TRBV6-6,CASSYSGQGKREKLFF,TGTGCCAGCAGTTACTCTGGACAGGGAAAGCGGGAAAAACTGTTTTTT
TRBD1,TRBJ1-1,.,TRBV29-1,CSVETGRQMNTEAFF,TGCAGCGTTGAGACAGGGCGGCAAATGAACACTGAAGCTTTCTTT
.,TRBJ2-7,.,TRBV6-5,CASSPGQEQYF,TGTGCCAGCAGTCCCGGACAGGAGCAGTACTTC
.,TRBJ2-6,.,TRBV28,CASSFRRTYSGANVLTF,TGTGCCAGCAGTTTTCGGAGGACCTACTCTGGGGCCAACGTCCTGACTTTC
.,TRBJ2-5,once,TRBV28,CASELADQETQYF,TGTGCCAGCGAATTAGCGGATCAAGAGACCCAGTACTTC
.,TRBJ1-3,once,TRBV5-1,CASSLDGSSGNTIYF,TGCGCCAGCAGCTTGGACGGAAGCTCTGGAAACACCATATATTTT